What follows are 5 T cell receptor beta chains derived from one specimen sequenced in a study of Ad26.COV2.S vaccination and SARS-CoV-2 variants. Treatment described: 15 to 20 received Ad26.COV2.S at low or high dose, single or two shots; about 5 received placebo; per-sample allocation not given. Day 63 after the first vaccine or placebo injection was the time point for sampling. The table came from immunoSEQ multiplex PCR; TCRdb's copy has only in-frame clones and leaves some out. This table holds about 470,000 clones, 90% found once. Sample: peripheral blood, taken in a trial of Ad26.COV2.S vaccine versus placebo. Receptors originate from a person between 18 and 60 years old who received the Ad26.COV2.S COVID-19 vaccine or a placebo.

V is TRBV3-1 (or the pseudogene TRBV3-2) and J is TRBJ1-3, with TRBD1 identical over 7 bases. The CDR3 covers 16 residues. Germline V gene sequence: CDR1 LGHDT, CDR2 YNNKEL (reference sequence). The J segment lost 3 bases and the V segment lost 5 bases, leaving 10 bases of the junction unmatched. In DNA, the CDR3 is TGTGCCAGCAGCGATCTTACAGGGGTAGTTGGAAACACCATATATTTT. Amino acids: CASSDLTGVVGNTIYF.

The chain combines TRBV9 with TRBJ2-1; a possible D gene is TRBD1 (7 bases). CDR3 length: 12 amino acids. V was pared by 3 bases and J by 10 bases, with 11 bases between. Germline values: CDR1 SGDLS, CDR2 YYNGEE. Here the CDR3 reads CASSAQGGEQFF. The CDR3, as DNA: TGTGCCAGCAGCGCCCAGGGGGGCGAGCAGTTCTTC.

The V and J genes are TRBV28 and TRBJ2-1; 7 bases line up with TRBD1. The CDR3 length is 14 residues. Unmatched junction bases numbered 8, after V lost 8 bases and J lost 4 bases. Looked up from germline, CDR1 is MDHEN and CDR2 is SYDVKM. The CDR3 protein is CASCRDRGYNEQFF. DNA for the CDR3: TGTGCCAGCTGCCGGGACAGAGGATACAATGAGCAGTTCTTC.

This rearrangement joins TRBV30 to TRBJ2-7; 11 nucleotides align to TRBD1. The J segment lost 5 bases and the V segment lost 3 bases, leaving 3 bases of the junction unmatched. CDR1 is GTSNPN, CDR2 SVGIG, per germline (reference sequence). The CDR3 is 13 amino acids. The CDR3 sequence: CAWSRTGGDEQYF. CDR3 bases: TGTGCCTGGAGCCGGACAGGGGGCGACGAGCAGTACTTC.

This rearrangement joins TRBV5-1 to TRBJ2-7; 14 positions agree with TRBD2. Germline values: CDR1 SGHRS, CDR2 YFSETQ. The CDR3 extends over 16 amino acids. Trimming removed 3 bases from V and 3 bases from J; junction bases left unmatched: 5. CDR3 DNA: TGCGCCAGCAGCTCCCTAGGACTAGCGGGAGGCTACGAGCAGTACTTC. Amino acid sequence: CASSSLGLAGGYEQYF.